The rows below give T cell receptor beta chains drawn from one sample of a study of cytomegalovirus exposure and HLA in healthy donors. Produced via immunoSEQ multiplex PCR; TCRdb's table is partial and in-frame only. Of about 140,000 clones in the sample, roughly 62% are singletons; the top ten hold around 4.2%. The specimen sequenced was PBMCs. The receptors were sampled from a man between 60 and 70 years old in good health and CMV-seronegative. Both conserved end residues are part of each CDR3. D genes are given only for firm matches. Part of the rows lack a size; the others show once, few, many or a class for expanded clones.

clone size	V gene	J gene	D gene	CDR3 DNA	CDR3 protein
-	TRBV30	TRBJ2-3	-	TGTGCCTGGAGTTACTCTACCTTACGGGGGATTCGGGCAGATACGCAGTATTTT	CAWSYSTLRGIRADTQYF
-	TRBV6-5	TRBJ1-1	TRBD1	TGTGCCAGCAGTGTGGGACAGCCGAACACTGAAGCTTTCTTT	CASSVGQPNTEAFF
few	TRBV30	TRBJ2-5	-	TGTGCCTGGAGTGTACCCCGGACTATACTAGAGACCCAGTACTTC	CAWSVPRTILETQYF
-	TRBV14	TRBJ2-6	-	TGTGCCAGCAGCCAAGGAAAGGCGGGCTCTGGGGCCAACGTCCTGACTTTC	CASSQGKAGSGANVLTF
-	TRBV6-6	TRBJ1-1	-	TGTGCCAGCAGTTCGACAGGGAACACTGAAGCTTTCTTT	CASSSTGNTEAFF
few	TRBV6-1	TRBJ2-1	-	TGTGCCAGCAGTGCGACAGACAATGAGCAGTTCTTC	CASSATDNEQFF
-	TRBV9	TRBJ1-2	-	TGTGCCAGCAGCGTAGGGGCTCGCAGGGATGGCTACACCTTC	CASSVGARRDGYTF
-	TRBV23-1	TRBJ2-7	-	TGCGCCAGCAGTCCATCGGCGGTGAGGTCCTACGAGCAGTACTTC	CASSPSAVRSYEQYF
-	TRBV6-1	TRBJ1-2	-	TGTGCCAGCACGTCGGTTAACTATGGCTACACCTTC	CASTSVNYGYTF
-	TRBV19	TRBJ2-7	-	TGTGCCAGTAGTATAGTCGCAGGCACGGTCTCCTACGAGCAGTACTTC	CASSIVAGTVSYEQYF
-	TRBV9	TRBJ1-2	-	TGTGCCAGCAGCCCGAGATGGGGAGGAGACGGCTACACCTTC	CASSPRWGGDGYTF